This TCR beta chain was sequenced during a study of low-dose radiotherapy and immunotherapy resistance in tumors. Time point in this sample: before trial treatment. Donors received a regimen that comprised nivolumab, ipilimumab, aspirin, low-dose cyclophosphamide and low-dose radiotherapy. This clonotype was observed many times. cDNA synthesis used a TRAV/TRBV-specific primer set for both chains. TCR amplification used roughly 21 PCR cycles, a constant-region primer and a V-primer adapter. Each CDR3 protein is one row after TCRdb ran MiXCR on the reads. This table has 80,000 to 95,000 distinct CDR3 sequences, more than 7.5% appearing once. This CDR3 comprises 15 residues. V lost 7 bases and J lost 5; bases outside the gene matches: 8. Germline assignment: CDR1 MNHEY and CDR2 SVGEGT.

J is TRBJ2-2 and V is TRBV6-2 or TRBV6-3, with 9 bases matching TRBD1. The sample consisted of PBMCs, taken before treatment. This receptor was identified in a male donor with prostate cancer. The CDR3 bases are TGTGCCAGCAAGCTGACAGGGGGTCCGACCGGGGAGCTGTTTTTT. Translation: CASKLTGGPTGELFF.